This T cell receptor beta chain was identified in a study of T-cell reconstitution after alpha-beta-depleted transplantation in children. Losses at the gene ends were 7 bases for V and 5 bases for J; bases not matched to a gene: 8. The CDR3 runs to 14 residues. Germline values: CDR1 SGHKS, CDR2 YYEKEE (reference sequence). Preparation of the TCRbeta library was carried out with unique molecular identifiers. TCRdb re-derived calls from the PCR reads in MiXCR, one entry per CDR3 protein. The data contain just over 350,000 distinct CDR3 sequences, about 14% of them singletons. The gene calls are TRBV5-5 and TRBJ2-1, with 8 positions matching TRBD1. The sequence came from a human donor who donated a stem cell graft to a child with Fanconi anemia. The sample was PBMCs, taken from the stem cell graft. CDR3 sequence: CASLPGQVNNEQFF. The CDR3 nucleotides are TGTGCCAGCCTGCCGGGACAGGTGAACAATGAGCAGTTCTTC.